Each of the 16 T cell receptor beta chains below was sequenced from the same sample in a study of blood T cell repertoires in COVID-19. Assay used: immunoSEQ multiplex PCR; TCRdb lists only in-frame clones, some missing. Of 110,000 or so clones listed, more than 75% are singletons. What was sequenced was peripheral blood. The receptors derive from a man aged 35 to 55 with acute or convalescent COVID-19.

This chain uses TRBV6-4 with TRBJ2-2; 7 nucleotides match TRBD2. The CDR3 runs 16 residues. V gave up 7 bases and J gave up 0 bases; unmatched junction bases: 8. The V gene's germline CDR1 is MRHNA and CDR2 SNTAGT. CDR3 bases: TGTGCCAGCATGGGAGGGCAGGTTCCGAACACCGGGGAGCTGTTTTTT. This encodes CASMGGQVPNTGELFF.

This sequence joins TRBV4-1 and TRBJ2-3, with TRBD1 matching 8 bases. The trim removed 1 base at V and 5 bases at J, leaving 5 bases unmatched. The CDR3 has 15 residues. CDR1 and CDR2 (germline): MGHRA, YSYEKL. The CDR3 DNA reads as TGCGCCAGCAGCCAAGGGCAGGGGGCTTTAGATACGCAGTATTTT. Encoded protein: CASSQGQGALDTQYF.

The V gene is TRBV6-1, the J gene TRBJ1-5; D not resolved. V was trimmed by 2 bases and J by 4 bases, leaving 9 bases between them. This CDR3 has 14 residues. CDR1 and CDR2 from the germline V gene are MNHNS and SASEGT. In DNA, the CDR3 is TGTGCCAGCAGTGAAAATTGGGCGAATCAGCCCCAGCATTTT. This encodes CASSENWANQPQHF.

CDR3 DNA sequence: TGTGCCTGGAGTGTATTAGTTGACACCGGGGAGCTGTTTTTT. It yields the protein CAWSVLVDTGELFF. The chain recombines TRBV30 with TRBJ2-2; D not certain. V was cut by 0 bases and J by 3 bases, with 8 bases left in between. The CDR3 contains 14 residues. CDR1 is GTSNPN and CDR2 is SVGIG in the germline V gene (reference sequence).

The V gene is TRBV3-1 (or the pseudogene TRBV3-2), the J gene TRBJ2-7; 7 bases fit TRBD2. This CDR3 comprises 15 residues. J gave up 2 bases and V 4 bases, and 8 bases lay outside the gene matches. Germline V CDR1 and CDR2: LGHDT, YNNKEL (reference sequence). CDR3 protein: CASSLSSGDTYEQYF. The CDR3 nucleotides read TGTGCCAGCAGCCTTTCTAGCGGTGATACCTACGAGCAGTACTTC.

The chain joins TRBV6-1 to TRBJ1-2; D remains unclear. V was cut by 2 bases and J by 4 bases, with 8 bases left in between. From germline, CDR1 is MNHNS and CDR2 SASEGT. This CDR3 region has 13 residues. The CDR3 DNA reads TGTGCCAGCAGTGAACCCCCGTCCTATGGCTACACCTTC. Translation gives CASSEPPSYGYTF.

CDR3 residues: CASRRQGQSYEQYF. The CDR3 coding sequence is TGTGCCAGCAGGAGACAGGGGCAATCCTACGAGCAGTACTTC. The chain has TRBV28 and TRBJ2-7; 8 bases map to TRBD1. Germline lookup yields CDR1 MDHEN and CDR2 SYDVKM. The CDR3 has 14 amino acids. V shed 6 bases, J shed 1 base, and the junction held 5 bases outside the gene matches.

V gene TRBV3-1 (or the pseudogene TRBV3-2) combines with J gene TRBJ1-6; unclear D gene. Trimming shortened V by 4 bases and J by 10 bases, and 14 bases separated the two germline ends. The CDR3 covers 14 residues. From germline, CDR1 is LGHDT and CDR2 YNNKEL (reference sequence). CDR3 DNA sequence: TGTGCCAGCAGCCCGTCGGGTCCCAACTCACCCCTCCACTTT. Its translation is CASSPSGPNSPLHF.

The chain employs TRBV11-2 and TRBJ2-1; 15 nucleotides match TRBD2. The CDR3 is made up of 19 amino acids. The J segment lost 0 bases and the V segment lost 5 bases, leaving 8 bases of the junction unmatched. Germline V gene data show CDR1 as SGHAT and CDR2 as FQNNGV. The DNA for the CDR3 is TGTGCCAGCAGCCCTGGACTAGCGGGGGGGCTTGGCTCCTACAATGAGCAGTTCTTC. Protein product: CASSPGLAGGLGSYNEQFF.

The chain has TRBV27 and TRBJ2-7; D might be TRBD1 (5 bases). Trimming pared 11 bases from V and 0 bases from J, leaving 17 bases between. Per germline, CDR1 MNHEY and CDR2 SMNVEV (reference sequence). The CDR3 is 14 amino acids. CDR3 region: CASARGISSYEQYF. The DNA for the CDR3 is TGTGCCTCAGCAAGGGGAATTAGCTCCTACGAGCAGTACTTC.

V usage is TRBV12-5 and J usage is TRBJ2-1; D remains ambiguous. Germline V gene data show CDR1 as LGHNT and CDR2 as FRNRAP. V shed 2 bases and J shed 10 bases, with 9 bases lying between them. This CDR3 has 12 amino acids. For the CDR3, the DNA is TGTGCTAGTGGTTTGTACGTTGAGGAGCAGTTCTTC. Encoded protein: CASGLYVEEQFF.

The V gene is TRBV5-1, the J gene TRBJ2-3, with 7 bases identical to TRBD1. The CDR3 is made up of 15 amino acids. Trimming took 3 bases from V and 4 from J; bases not matched to a gene: 8. Germline values: CDR1 SGHRS, CDR2 YFSETQ. The CDR3, as DNA: TGCGCCAGCAGCTCGGCAGGGGGATTTCCAGATACGCAGTATTTT. This translates into CASSSAGGFPDTQYF.

The chain links TRBV30 to TRBJ2-6; TRBD1 aligns across 7 bases. Trimming took 4 bases from V and 0 from J; bases not matched to a gene: 12. From germline, CDR1 is GTSNPN and CDR2 SVGIG (reference sequence). The CDR3 totals 18 residues. This chain's CDR3 is CAWTKRGTATSGANVLTF. CDR3 nucleotides: TGTGCCTGGACCAAAAGGGGGACAGCAACCTCTGGGGCCAACGTCCTGACTTTC. Supplemented by reference TRBV30 and TRBJ2-6, the full variable domain reads SQTIHQWPATLVQPVGSPLSLECTVEGTSNPNLYWYRQAAGRGLQLLFYSVGIGQISSEVPQNLSASRPQDRQFILSSKKLLLSDSGFYLCAWTKRGTATSGANVLTFGAGSRLTVL.

J is TRBJ2-3 and V is TRBV5-1, with 9 positions matching TRBD1. The CDR3 totals 15 residues. Per germline, CDR1 SGHRS and CDR2 YFSETQ. V was pared by 4 bases and J by 4 bases, with 7 bases of the junction left unmatched. This chain's CDR3 is CASSPWGQGPDTQYF. The CDR3 region has the DNA TGCGCCAGCAGCCCCTGGGGACAGGGACCAGATACGCAGTATTTT.

The gene calls are TRBV19 and TRBJ2-7; 7 bases are a match to TRBD2. In germline, CDR1 is LNHDA, CDR2 SQIVND (reference sequence). The CDR3 contains 14 residues. V trimming: 5 bases; J trimming: 2 bases; junction bases outside the gene matches: 6. The CDR3 here is CASSLGGLTYEQYF. The CDR3 region has the DNA TGTGCCAGTAGTCTGGGGGGACTAACCTACGAGCAGTACTTC. Using reference TRBV19 and TRBJ2-7 for the parts outside the CDR3, the full variable domain is DGGITQSPKYLFRKEGQNVTLSCEQNLNHDAMYWYRQDPGQGLRLIYYSQIVNDFQKGDIAEGYSVSREKKESFPLTVTSAQKNPTAFYLCASSLGGLTYEQYFGPGTRLTVT.

The chain links TRBV9 to TRBJ2-2; TRBD2 might be the D (5 bases). The CDR3 covers 12 residues. V was cut by 2 bases and J by 6 bases, with 5 bases left in between. CDR1 and CDR2 (germline): SGDLS, YYNGEE. This chain's CDR3 is CASSVRAGELFF. The CDR3 region has the DNA TGTGCCAGCAGCGTGAGGGCCGGGGAGCTGTTTTTT.